The clone carrying this T cell receptor (beta chain) was recorded a few times. The data were taken from a study of T cells in Graves' hyperthyroidism and ophthalmopathy. Clinical symptoms, serum thyroxine, TRAb, thyroid ultrasound and orbital computed tomography informed diagnoses. RNA transcripts yielded amplified TCR beta CDR3 regions. The HTBI set primed first-round TCR CDR3 RT-PCR. TCRdb ran MiXCR on the multiplex PCR reads and lists one entry per CDR3 protein. The table has more than 450,000 distinct CDR3 sequences, just under 20% seen once. This CDR3 is built from 18 residues. CDR1 is MNHNS, CDR2 SASEGT, per germline. Trimming removed 8 bases from V and 4 bases from J, with 27 bases in between.

The sample was blood. This sequence joins TRBV6-1 and TRBJ2-1; perhaps TRBD1 as D (6 bases). This receptor was taken from a man aged 40-49 years with Graves' ophthalmopathy. CDR3 nucleotides: TGTGCCAGCTTACGGGACAATTATAGTCGTCCCCGATACAATGAGCAGTTCTTC. It codes for CASLRDNYSRPRYNEQFF.